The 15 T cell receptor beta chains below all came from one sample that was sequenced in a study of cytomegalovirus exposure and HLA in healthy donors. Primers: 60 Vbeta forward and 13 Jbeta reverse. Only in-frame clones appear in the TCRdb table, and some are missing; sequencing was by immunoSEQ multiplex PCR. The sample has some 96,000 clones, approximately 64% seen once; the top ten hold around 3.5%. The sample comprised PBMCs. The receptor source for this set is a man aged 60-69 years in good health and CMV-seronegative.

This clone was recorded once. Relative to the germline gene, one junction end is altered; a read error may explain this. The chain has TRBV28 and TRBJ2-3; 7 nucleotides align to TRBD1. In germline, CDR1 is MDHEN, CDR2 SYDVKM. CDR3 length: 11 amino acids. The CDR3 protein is CASSEPGQQNF. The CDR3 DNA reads TGTGCCAGCAGTGAACCGGGACAGCAGAATTTT.

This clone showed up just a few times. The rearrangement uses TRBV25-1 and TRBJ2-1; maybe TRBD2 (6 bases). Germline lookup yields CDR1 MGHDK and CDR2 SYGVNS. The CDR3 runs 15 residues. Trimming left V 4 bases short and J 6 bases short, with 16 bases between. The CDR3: CASSVLGLASNEQFF. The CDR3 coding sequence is TGTGCCAGCAGTGTTTTAGGGCTAGCGTCCAATGAGCAGTTCTTC.

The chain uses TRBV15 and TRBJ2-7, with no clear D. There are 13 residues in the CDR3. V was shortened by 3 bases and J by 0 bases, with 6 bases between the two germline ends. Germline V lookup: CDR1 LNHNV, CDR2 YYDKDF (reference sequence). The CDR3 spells CATSRGSSYEQYF. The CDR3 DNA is TGTGCCACCAGCAGGGGCAGCTCCTACGAGCAGTACTTC. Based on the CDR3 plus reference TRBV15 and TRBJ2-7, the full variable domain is DAMVIQNPRYQVTQFGKPVTLSCSQTLNHNVMYWYQQKSSQAPKLLFHYYDKDFNNEADTPDNFQSRRPNTSFCFLDIRSPGLGDTAMYLCATSRGSSYEQYFGPGTRLTVT.

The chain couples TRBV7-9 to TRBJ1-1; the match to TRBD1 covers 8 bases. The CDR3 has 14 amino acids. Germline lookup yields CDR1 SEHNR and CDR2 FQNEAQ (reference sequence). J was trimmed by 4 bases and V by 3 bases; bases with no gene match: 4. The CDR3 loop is CASSLKDRATEAFF. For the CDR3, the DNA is TGTGCCAGCAGCTTGAAGGACAGGGCCACTGAAGCTTTCTTT. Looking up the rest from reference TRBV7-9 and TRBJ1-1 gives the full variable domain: DTGVSQNPRHKITKRGQNVTFRCDPISEHNRLYWYRQTLGQGPEFLTYFQNEAQLEKSRLLSDRFSAERPKGSFSTLEIQRTEQGDSAMYLCASSLKDRATEAFFGQGTRLTVV.

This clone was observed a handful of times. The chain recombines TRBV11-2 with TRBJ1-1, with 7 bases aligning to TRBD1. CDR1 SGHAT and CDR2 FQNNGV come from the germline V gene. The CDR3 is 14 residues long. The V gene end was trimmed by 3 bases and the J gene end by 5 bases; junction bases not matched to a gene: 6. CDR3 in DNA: TGTGCCAGCAGCTTTACAGGGGCAGGGACTGAAGCTTTCTTT. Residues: CASSFTGAGTEAFF.

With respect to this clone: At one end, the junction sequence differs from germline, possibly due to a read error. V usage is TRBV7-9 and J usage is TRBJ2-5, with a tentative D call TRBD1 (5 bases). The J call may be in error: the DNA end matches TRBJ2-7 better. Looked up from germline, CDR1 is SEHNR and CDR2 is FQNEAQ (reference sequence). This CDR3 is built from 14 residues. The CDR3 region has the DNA TGTTCCAGCACCCAGGGCCAAGGAGCCTACGAGCAGTACTTC. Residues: CSSTQGQGAYEQYF.

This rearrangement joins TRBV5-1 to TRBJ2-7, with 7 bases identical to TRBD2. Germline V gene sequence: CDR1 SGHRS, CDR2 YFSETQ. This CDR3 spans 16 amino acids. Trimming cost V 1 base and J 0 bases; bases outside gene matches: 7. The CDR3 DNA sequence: TGCGCCAGCAGCTTGTTGGCTAGCGGTACCTCCTACGAGCAGTACTTC. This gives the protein CASSLLASGTSYEQYF.

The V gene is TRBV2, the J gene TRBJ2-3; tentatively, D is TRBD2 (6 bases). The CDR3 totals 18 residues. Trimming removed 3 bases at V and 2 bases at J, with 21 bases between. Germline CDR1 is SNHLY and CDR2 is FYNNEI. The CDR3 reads CASSDNTKRRGTTDTQYF. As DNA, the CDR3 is TGTGCCAGCAGTGATAACACTAAAAGGCGGGGAACCACAGATACGCAGTATTTT. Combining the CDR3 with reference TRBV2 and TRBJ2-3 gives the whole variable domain EPEVTQTPSHQVTQMGQEVILRCVPISNHLYFYWYRQILGQKVEFLVSFYNNEISEKSEIFDDQFSVERPDGSNFTLKIRSTKLEDSAMYFCASSDNTKRRGTTDTQYFGPGTRLTVL.

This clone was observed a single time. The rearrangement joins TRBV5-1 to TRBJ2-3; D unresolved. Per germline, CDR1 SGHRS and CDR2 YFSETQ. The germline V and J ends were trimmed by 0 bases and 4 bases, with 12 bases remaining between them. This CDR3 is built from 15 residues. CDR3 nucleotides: TGCGCCAGCAGCTTGGTGGCGGAACCGGCAGATACGCAGTATTTT. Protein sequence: CASSLVAEPADTQYF.

The CDR3 sequence is CASSSIRLGQGAYEQYF. The CDR3 bases are TGTGCCAGCAGCTCTATCCGGTTAGGACAGGGGGCCTACGAGCAGTACTTC. This chain uses TRBV7-9 with TRBJ2-7, with 10 bases fitting TRBD1. The V gene's germline CDR1 is SEHNR and CDR2 FQNEAQ (reference sequence). The CDR3 is made up of 17 amino acids. V lost 4 bases to trimming and J lost 2 bases; unmatched junction nucleotides: 11. Looking up the rest from reference TRBV7-9 and TRBJ2-7 gives the full variable domain: DTGVSQNPRHKITKRGQNVTFRCDPISEHNRLYWYRQTLGQGPEFLTYFQNEAQLEKSRLLSDRFSAERPKGSFSTLEIQRTEQGDSAMYLCASSSIRLGQGAYEQYFGPGTRLTVT.

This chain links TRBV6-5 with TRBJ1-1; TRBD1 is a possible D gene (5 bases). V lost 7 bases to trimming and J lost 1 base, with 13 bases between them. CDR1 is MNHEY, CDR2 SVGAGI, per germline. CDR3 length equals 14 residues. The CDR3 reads CASTTGLGNTEAFF. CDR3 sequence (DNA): TGTGCCAGCACAACAGGTTTAGGGAACACTGAAGCTTTCTTT.

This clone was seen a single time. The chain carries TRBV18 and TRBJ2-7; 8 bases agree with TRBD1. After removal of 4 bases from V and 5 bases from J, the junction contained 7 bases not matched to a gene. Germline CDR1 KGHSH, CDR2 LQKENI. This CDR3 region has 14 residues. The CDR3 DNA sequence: TGTGCCAGCTCACTACTGACAGGGGAGGACGAGCAGTACTTC. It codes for CASSLLTGEDEQYF.

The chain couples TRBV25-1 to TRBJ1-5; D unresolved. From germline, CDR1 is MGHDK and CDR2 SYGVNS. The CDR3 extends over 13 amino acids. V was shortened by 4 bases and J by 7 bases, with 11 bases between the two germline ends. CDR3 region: CASSGTGVQPQHF. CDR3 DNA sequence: TGTGCCAGCAGTGGGACCGGGGTCCAGCCCCAGCATTTT.

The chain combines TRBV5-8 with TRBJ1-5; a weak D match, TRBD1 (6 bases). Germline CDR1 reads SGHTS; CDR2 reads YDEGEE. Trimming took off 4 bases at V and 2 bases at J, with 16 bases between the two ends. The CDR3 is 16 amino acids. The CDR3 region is CASSRTATGRNQPQHF. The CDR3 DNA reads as TGTGCCAGCAGCCGGACTGCGACAGGACGCAATCAGCCCCAGCATTTT.

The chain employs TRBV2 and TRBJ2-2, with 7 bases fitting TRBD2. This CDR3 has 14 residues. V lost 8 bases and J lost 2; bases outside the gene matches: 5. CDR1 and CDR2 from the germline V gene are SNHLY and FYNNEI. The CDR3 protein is CASALAVNTGELFF. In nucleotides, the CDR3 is TGTGCCAGCGCCCTAGCGGTTAACACCGGGGAGCTGTTTTTT. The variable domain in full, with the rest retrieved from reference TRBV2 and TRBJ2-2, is EPEVTQTPSHQVTQMGQEVILRCVPISNHLYFYWYRQILGQKVEFLVSFYNNEISEKSEIFDDQFSVERPDGSNFTLKIRSTKLEDSAMYFCASALAVNTGELFFGEGSRLTVL.